The rows below give T cell receptor beta chains drawn from one sample of a study of regulatory and conventional T cells in RAG deficiency. Using immunoSEQ multiplex PCR, the repertoire was profiled, and TCRdb retains in-frame clones only, with some absent. The data contain about 46,000 clones, 80% to 90% of them singletons. The same sample was also used in a study of regulatory T cells.

The material sequenced was CD4+ effector T cells sorted from blood. The source of these receptors is a human donor in good health. CDR3s leave out the opening cysteine and the closing phenylalanine or tryptophan. Fields, in order: J gene, V gene, CDR3 protein.

TRBJ2-1	TRBV5-1	ASSQDDLSYNEQF
TRBJ2-6	TRBV2	ASTYSLDRANVLT
TRBJ2-7	TRBV18	ASSLQGAGSEQY
TRBJ2-3	TRBV11-2	ASSFTGITDTQY
TRBJ2-2	TRBV9	ASSLDRVGTGELF
TRBJ1-4	TRBV14	ASSQVVSEKLF
TRBJ1-6	TRBV30	AWRGTGLGNSPLH
TRBJ2-3	TRBV5-8	ASSLGQGLRTDTQY
TRBJ1-1	TRBV11-2	ASSYERMGNTEAF
TRBJ2-3	TRBV5-1	ASSWLTGGLTDTQY
TRBJ1-1	TRBV19	ASSTRTGLDTEAF
TRBJ1-2	TRBV6-9	ASSYMEASGYT
TRBJ2-2	TRBV30	AWRGTGSNTGELF
TRBJ2-5	TRBV28	ASSPSTTGAETQY
TRBJ2-7	TRBV6-1	ASSRGTGGLYEQY
TRBJ2-3	TRBV6-1	AAGKYGIPDTQY
TRBJ2-7	TRBV5-1	ASSLEGQVLYEQY
TRBJ1-5	TRBV6-1	ASSEADRGHNQPQH
TRBJ2-1	TRBV25-1	ASSDEAGGIYEQF
TRBJ1-1	TRBV6-1	ASGGSVNTEAF
TRBJ2-5	TRBV5-1	ASSLVGGQETQY
TRBJ2-1	TRBV7-3	ASSLGPGANEQF
TRBJ2-1	TRBV30	AWRRLAGGSNEQF
TRBJ2-1	TRBV18	ASSPRLAGDNEQF
TRBJ1-1	TRBV7-8	ASSPRGGMNTEAF
TRBJ2-7	TRBV7-9	ASSLESWGHNYEQY
TRBJ1-3	TRBV11-2	ASSFGQGVVSTGNTIY
TRBJ1-5	TRBV19	ASSPMGRYSNQPQH
TRBJ1-5	TRBV2	ASSTTGNQPQH
TRBJ1-3	TRBV9	ASSGGSGNTIY
TRBJ2-1	TRBV29-1	SVEDLAGVSYNEQF
TRBJ2-3	TRBV6-1	ASSEAGLANRGQY
TRBJ1-2	TRBV5-1	ASRDTEVYGYT
TRBJ1-5	TRBV27	ASSSGYSNQPQH
TRBJ1-1	TRBV27	ASRPAGGRTEAF